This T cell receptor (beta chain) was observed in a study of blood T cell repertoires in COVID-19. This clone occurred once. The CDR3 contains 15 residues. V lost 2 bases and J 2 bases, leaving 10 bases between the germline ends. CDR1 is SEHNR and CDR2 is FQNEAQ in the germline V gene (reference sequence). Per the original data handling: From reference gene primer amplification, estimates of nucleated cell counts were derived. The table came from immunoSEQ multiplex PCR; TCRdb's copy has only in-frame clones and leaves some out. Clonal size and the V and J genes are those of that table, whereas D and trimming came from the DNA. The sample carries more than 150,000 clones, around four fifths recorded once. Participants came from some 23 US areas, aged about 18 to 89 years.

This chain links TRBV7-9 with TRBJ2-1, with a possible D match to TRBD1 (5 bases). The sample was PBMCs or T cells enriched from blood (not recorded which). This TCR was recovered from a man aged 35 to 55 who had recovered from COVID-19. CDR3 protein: CASSLQQATYNEQFF. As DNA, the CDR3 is TGTGCCAGCAGCTTACAACAGGCTACCTACAATGAGCAGTTCTTC.